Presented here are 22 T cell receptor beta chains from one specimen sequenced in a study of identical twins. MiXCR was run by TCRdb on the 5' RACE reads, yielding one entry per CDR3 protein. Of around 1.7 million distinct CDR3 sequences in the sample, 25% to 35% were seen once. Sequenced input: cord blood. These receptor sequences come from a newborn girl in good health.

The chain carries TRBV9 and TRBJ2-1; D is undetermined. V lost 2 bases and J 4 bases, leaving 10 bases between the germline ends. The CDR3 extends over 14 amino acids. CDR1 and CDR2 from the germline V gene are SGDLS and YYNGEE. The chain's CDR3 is CASSVSVLYNEQFF. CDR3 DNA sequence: TGTGCCAGCAGCGTTAGTGTACTTTACAATGAGCAGTTCTTC.

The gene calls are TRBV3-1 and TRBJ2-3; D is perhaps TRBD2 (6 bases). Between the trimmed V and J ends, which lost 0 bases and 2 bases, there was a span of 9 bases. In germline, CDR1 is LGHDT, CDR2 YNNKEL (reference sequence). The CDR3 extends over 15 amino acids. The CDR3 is CASSQETGLTDTQYF. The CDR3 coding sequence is TGTGCCAGCAGCCAAGAGACGGGACTCACAGATACGCAGTATTTT.

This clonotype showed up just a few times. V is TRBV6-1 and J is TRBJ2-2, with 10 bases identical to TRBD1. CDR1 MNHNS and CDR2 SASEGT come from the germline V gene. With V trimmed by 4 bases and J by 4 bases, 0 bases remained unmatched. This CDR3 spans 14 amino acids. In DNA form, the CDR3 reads TGTGCCAGCAGTGGGACAGGGGGCACCGGGGAGCTGTTTTTT. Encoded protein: CASSGTGGTGELFF.

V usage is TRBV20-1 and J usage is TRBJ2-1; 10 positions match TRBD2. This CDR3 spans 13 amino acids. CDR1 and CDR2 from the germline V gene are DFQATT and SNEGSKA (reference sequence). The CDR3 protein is CLLGLAPANEQFF. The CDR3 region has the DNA TGCCTCCTGGGACTAGCGCCCGCGAATGAGCAGTTCTTC.

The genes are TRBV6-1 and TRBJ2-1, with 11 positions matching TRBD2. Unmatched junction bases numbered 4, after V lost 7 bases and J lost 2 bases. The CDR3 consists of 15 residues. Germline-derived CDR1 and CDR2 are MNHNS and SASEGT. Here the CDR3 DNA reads TGTGCCAGCACCGGGACTAGCGGACCCTACAATGAGCAGTTCTTC. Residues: CASTGTSGPYNEQFF.

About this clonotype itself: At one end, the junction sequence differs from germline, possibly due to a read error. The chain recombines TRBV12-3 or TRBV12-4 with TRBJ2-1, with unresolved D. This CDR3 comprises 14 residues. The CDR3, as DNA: TGTGCCAGCAGTTTCACTAAGTCCTACGATGAGCAGTTCTTC. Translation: CASSFTKSYDEQFF.

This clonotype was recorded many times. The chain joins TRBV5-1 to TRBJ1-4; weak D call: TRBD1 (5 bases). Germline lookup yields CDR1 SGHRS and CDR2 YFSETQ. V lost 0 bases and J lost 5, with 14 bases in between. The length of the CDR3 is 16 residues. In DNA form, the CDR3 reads TGCGCCAGCAGCTTGGCCCTCCGGGACGGCAATGAAAAACTGTTTTTT. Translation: CASSLALRDGNEKLFF.

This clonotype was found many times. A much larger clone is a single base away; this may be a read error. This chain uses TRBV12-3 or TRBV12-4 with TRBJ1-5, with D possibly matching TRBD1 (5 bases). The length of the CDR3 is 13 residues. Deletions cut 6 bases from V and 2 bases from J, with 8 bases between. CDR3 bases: TGTGCCAGCAGCTCACAGGGCAATCAGCCCCAGCATTTT. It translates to CASSSQGNQPQHF.

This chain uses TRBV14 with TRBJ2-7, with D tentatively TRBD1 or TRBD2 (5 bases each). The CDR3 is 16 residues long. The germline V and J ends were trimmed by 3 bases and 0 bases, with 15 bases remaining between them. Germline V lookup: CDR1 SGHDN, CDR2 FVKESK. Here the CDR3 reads CASSHPGSHLSYEQYF. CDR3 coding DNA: TGTGCCAGCAGCCATCCAGGGAGCCACCTCTCCTACGAGCAGTACTTC.

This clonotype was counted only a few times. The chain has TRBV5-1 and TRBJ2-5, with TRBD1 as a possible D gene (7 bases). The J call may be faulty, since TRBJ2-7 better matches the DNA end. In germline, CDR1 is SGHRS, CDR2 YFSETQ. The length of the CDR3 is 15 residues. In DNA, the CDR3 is TGCGCCAGCAGCTTGATCGGAGGGGGCCATTACGAGCAGTACTTC. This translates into CASSLIGGGHYEQYF.

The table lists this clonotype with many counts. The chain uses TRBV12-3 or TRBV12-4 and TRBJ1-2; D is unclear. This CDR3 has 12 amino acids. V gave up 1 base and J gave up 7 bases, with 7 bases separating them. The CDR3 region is CASSLEGFGYTF. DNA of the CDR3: TGTGCCAGCAGTTTAGAAGGGTTTGGCTACACCTTC.

DNA for the CDR3: TGCGCCAGCAGCTTGGTACAGGGGGATAGAGATACGCAGTATTTT. Translation gives CASSLVQGDRDTQYF. The V and J genes are TRBV5-1 and TRBJ2-3; TRBD1 aligns across 8 bases. Germline loops: CDR1 SGHRS, CDR2 YFSETQ. The CDR3 extends over 15 amino acids. V was pared by 0 bases and J by 5 bases, with 5 bases of the junction left unmatched.

The CDR3 region has the DNA TGTGCCAGCAGGGTGGACAGGCCGTTAGCTTTCTTT. Protein: CASRVDRPLAFF. The chain joins TRBV2 to TRBJ1-1; TRBD1 aligns across 7 bases. The germline CDR1 and CDR2 sequences are SNHLY and FYNNEI. With V trimmed by 6 bases and J by 10 bases, 8 bases remained unmatched. The CDR3 extends over 12 amino acids.

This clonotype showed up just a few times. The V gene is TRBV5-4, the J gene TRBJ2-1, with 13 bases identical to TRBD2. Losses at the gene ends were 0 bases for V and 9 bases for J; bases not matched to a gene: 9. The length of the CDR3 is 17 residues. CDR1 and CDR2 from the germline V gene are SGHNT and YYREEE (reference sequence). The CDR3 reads CASSLGTSGSSKVEQFF. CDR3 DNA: TGTGCCAGCAGCTTGGGGACTAGCGGGAGTAGTAAGGTTGAGCAGTTCTTC.

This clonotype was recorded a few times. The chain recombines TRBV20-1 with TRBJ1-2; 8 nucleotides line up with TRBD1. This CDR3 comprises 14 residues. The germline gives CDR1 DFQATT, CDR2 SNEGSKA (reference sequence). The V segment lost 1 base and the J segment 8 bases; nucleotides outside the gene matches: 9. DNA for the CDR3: TGCAGTGCTAGAGCCCTAGGACAGGGATGGGGCTACACCTTC. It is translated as CSARALGQGWGYTF.

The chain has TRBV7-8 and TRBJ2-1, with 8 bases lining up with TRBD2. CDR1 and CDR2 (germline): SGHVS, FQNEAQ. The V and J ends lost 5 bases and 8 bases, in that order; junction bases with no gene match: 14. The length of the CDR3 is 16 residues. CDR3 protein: CASSLGRLAGWYEQFF. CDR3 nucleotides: TGTGCCAGCAGCCTAGGTAGGCTAGCGGGTTGGTATGAGCAGTTCTTC.

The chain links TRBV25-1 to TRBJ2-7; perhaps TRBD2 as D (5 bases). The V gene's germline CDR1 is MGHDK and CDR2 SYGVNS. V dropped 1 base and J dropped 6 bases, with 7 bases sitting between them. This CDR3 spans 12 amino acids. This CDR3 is CASSESEVEQYF. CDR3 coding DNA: TGTGCCAGCAGTGAATCGGAGGTCGAGCAGTACTTC.

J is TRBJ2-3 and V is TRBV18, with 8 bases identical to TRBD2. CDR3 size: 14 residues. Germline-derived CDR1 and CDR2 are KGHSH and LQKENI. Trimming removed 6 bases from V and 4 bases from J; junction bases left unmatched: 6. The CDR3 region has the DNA TGTGCCAGCTCGACGGGACTAGACTCAGATACGCAGTATTTT. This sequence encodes CASSTGLDSDTQYF.

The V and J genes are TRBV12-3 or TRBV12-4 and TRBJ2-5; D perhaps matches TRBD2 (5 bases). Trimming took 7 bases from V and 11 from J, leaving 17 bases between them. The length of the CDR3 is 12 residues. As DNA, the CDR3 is TGTGCCAGCACCATTGGAGGTTATGAGCAGTACTTC. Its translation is CASTIGGYEQYF.

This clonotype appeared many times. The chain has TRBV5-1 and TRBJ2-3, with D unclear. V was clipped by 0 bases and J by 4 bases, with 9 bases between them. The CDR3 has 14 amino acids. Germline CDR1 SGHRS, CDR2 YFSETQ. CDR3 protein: CASSLEGLADTQYF. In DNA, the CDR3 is TGCGCCAGCAGCTTGGAAGGGCTGGCAGATACGCAGTATTTT. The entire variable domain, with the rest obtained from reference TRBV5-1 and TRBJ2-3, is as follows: KAGVTQTPRYLIKTRGQQVTLSCSPISGHRSVSWYQQTPGQGLQFLFEYFSETQRNKGNFPGRFSGRQFSNSRSEMNVSTLELGDSALYLCASSLEGLADTQYFGPGTRLTVL.

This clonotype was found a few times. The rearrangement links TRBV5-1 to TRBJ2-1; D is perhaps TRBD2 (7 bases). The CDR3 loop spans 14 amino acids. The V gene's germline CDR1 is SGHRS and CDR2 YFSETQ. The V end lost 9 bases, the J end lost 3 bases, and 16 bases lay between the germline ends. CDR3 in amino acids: CATKGGEVYNEQFF. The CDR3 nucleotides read TGCGCCACCAAGGGGGGGGAGGTCTACAATGAGCAGTTCTTC.

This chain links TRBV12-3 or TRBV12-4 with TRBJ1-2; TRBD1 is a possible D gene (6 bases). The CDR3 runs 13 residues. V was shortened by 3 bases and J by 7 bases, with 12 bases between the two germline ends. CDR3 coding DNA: TGTGCCAGCAGTTTGCCGGGGGGCGGTGGCTACACCTTC. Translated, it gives CASSLPGGGGYTF.